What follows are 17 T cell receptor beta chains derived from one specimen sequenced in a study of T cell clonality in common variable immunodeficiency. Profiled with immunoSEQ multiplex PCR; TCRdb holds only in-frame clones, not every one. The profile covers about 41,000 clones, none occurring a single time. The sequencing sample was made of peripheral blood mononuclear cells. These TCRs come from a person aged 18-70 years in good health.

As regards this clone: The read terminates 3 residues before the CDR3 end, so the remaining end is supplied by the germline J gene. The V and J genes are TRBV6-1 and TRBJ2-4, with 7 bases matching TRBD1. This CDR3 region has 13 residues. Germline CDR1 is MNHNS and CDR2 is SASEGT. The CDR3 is CASSEVTGYGQYF. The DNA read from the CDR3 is TGTGCCAGCAGTGAAGTGACAGGGTATGGT.

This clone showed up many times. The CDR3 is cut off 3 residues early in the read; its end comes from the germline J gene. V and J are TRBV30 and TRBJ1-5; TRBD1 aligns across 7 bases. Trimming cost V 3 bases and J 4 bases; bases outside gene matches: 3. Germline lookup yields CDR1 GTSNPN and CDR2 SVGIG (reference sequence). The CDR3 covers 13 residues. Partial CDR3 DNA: TGTGCCTGGAGAGGACAGGATAATCAGCCC. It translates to CAWRGQDNQP. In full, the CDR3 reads CAWRGQDNQPQHF. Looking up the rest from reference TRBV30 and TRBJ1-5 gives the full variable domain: SQTIHQWPATLVQPVGSPLSLECTVEGTSNPNLYWYRQAAGRGLQLLFYSVGIGQISSEVPQNLSASRPQDRQFILSSKKLLLSDSGFYLCAWRGQDNQPQHFGDGTRLSIL.

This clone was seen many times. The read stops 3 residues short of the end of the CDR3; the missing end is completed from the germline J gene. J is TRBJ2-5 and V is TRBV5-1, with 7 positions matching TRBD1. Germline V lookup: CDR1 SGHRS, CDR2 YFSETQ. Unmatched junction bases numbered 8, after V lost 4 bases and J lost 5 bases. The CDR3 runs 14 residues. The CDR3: CASSREGASETQYF. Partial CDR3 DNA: TGCGCCAGCAGCAGAGAGGGGGCCTCGGAGACC. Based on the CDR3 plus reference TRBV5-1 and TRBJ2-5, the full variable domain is KAGVTQTPRYLIKTRGQQVTLSCSPISGHRSVSWYQQTPGQGLQFLFEYFSETQRNKGNFPGRFSGRQFSNSRSEMNVSTLELGDSALYLCASSREGASETQYFGPGTRLLVL.

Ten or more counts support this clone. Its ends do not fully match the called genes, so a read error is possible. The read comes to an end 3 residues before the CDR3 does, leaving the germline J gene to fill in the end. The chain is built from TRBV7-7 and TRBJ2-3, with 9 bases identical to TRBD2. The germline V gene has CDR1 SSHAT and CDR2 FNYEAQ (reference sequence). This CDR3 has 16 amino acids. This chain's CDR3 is CASSLEAGGSTDTQYF. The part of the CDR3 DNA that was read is TGTGCTAGCAGCTTAGAGGCGGGAGGGAGCACAGATACG.

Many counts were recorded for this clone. CDR3 bases read: TGTGCCAGCAGCCCTTTTTTGAATGAAAAA. Amino acid sequence: CASSPFLNEK. The full-length CDR3 reads as CASSPFLNEKLFF. This rearrangement joins TRBV7-8 to TRBJ1-4; no clear D. The read falls 3 residues short of the CDR3 end, and the missing part is taken from the germline J gene. V was clipped by 5 bases and J by 5 bases, with 9 bases between them. Germline V gene sequence: CDR1 SGHVS, CDR2 FQNEAQ. The CDR3 has 13 residues.

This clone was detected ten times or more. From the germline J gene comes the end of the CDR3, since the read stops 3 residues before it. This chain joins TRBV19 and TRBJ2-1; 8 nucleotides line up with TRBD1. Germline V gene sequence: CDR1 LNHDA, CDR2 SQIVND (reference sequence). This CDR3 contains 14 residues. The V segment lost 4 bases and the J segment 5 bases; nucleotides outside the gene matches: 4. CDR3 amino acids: CASSRTGSDNEQFF. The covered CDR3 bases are TGTGCCAGTAGTAGGACAGGGTCGGACAATGAG.

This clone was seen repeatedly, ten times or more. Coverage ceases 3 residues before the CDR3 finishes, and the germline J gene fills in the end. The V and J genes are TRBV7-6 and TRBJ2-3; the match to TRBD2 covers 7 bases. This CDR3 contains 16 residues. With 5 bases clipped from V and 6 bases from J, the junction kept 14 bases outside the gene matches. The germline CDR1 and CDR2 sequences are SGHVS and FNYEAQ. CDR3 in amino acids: CASSTLAVGRWDTQYF. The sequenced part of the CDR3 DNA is TGTGCCAGCAGCACCCTAGCGGTGGGGCGGTGGGATACG.

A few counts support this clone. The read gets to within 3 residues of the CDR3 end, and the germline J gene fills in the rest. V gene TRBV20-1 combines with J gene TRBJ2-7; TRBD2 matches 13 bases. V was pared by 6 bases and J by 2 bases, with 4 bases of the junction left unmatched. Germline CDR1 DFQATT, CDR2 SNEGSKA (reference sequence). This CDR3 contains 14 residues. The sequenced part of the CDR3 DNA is TGCAGTGCAAAAACTAGCGGGAGGGCCTACGAG. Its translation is CSAKTSGRAYE. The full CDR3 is CSAKTSGRAYEQYF.

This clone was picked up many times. CDR3 region: CATGLAGRSDTQYF. The CDR3 DNA, read in part, is TGTGCCACCGGACTAGCGGGACGCTCAGATACG. This chain connects TRBV10-3 to TRBJ2-3, with 12 bases lining up with TRBD2. The read stops 3 residues short of the end of the CDR3; the missing end is completed from the germline J gene. Germline V gene sequence: CDR1 ENHRY, CDR2 SYGVKD. This CDR3 contains 14 residues. V lost 10 bases to trimming and J lost 4 bases; unmatched junction nucleotides: 6.

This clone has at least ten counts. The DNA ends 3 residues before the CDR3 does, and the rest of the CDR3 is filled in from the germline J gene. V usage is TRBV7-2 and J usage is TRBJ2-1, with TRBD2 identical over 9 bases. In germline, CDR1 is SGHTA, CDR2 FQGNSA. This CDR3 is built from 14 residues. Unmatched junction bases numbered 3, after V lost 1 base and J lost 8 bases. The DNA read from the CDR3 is TGTGCCAGCAGCTTAGAGATAGCGGGAGATGAG. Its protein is CASSLEIAGDE. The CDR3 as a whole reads CASSLEIAGDEQFF.

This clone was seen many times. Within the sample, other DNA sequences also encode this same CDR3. CDR3 DNA, as far as it was read: TGTGCCAGCAGCTTACGTCCCTACAATGAG. As protein: CASSLRPYNE. The full CDR3 is CASSLRPYNEQFF. This sequence joins TRBV7-2 and TRBJ2-1, with D unclear. Coverage ceases 3 residues before the CDR3 finishes, and the germline J gene fills in the end. Germline CDR1 is SGHTA and CDR2 is FQGNSA. Trimming cost V 2 bases and J 2 bases, with 4 bases left between them. The CDR3 is made up of 13 amino acids.

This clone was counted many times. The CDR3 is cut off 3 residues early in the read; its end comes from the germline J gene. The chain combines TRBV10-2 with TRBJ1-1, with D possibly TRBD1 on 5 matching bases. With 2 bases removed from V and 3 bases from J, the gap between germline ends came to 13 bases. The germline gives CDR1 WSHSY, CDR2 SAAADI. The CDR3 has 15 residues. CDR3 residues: CASSEDGGEYTEAFF. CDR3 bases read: TGCGCCAGCAGTGAGGATGGAGGGGAATACACTGAA.

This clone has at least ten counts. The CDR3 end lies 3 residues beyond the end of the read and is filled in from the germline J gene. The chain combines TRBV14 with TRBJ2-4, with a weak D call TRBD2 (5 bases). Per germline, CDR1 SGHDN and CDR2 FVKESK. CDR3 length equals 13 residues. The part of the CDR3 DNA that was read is TGTGCCAGCAGCCCGATGAAGGGCGGGCTT. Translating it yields CASSPMKGGL. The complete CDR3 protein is CASSPMKGGLQYF. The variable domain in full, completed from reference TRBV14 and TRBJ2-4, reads EAGVTQFPSHSVIEKGQTVTLRCDPISGHDNLYWYRRVMGKEIKFLLHFVKESKQDESGMPNNRFLAERTGGTYSTLKVQPAELEDSGVYFCASSPMKGGLQYFGAGTRLSVL.

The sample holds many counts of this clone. The part of the CDR3 DNA that was read is TGTGCCTGGAGTAGGTCGACTAATGAAAAA. Translation: CAWSRSTNEK. The full CDR3 reads CAWSRSTNEKLFF. J is TRBJ1-4 and V is TRBV30; D remains ambiguous. From the germline J gene comes the end of the CDR3, since the read stops 3 residues before it. The CDR3 length is 13 residues. CDR1 GTSNPN and CDR2 SVGIG come from the germline V gene (reference sequence). With 2 bases removed from V and 2 bases from J, the gap between germline ends came to 6 bases.

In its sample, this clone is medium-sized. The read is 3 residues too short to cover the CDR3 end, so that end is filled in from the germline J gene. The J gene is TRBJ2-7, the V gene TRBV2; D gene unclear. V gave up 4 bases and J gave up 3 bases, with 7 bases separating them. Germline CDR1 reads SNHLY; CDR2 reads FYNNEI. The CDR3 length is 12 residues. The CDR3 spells CASSVKGYEQYF. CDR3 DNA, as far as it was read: TGTGCCAGCAGTGTGAAGGGCTACGAG.

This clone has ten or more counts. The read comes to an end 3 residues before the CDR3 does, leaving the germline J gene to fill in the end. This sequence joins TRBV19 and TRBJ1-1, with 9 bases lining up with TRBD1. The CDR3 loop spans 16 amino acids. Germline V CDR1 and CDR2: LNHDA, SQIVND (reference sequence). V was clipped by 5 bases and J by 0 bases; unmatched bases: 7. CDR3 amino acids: CASSLLTGGMNTEAFF. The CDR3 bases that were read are TGTGCCAGTAGTCTCCTGACAGGGGGAATGAACACTGAA.

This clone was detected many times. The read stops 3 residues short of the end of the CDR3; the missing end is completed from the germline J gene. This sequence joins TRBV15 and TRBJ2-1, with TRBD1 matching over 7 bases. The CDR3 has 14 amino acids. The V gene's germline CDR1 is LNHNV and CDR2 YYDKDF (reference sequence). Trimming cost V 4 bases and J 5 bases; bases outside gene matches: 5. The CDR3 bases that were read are TGTGCCACCAGCACGGGACAGTCTAACAATGAG. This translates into CATSTGQSNNE. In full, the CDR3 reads CATSTGQSNNEQFF.